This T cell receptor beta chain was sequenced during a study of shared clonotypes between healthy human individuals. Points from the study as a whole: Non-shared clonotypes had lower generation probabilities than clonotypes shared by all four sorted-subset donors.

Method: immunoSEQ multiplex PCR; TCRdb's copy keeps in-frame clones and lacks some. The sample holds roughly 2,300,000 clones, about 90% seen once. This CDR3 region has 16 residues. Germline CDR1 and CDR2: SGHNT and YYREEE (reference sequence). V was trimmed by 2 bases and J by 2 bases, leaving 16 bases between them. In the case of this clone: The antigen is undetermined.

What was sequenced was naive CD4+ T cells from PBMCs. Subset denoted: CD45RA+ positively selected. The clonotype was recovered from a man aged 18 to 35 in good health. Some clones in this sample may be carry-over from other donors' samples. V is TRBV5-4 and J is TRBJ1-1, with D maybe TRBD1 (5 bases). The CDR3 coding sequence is TGTGCCAGCAGCTTTATGCTTTCGGGGGGAAACACTGAAGCTTTCTTT. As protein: CASSFMLSGGNTEAFF.